This T cell receptor (beta chain) is drawn from a study of T cells in Graves' hyperthyroidism and ophthalmopathy. Amplified TCR beta CDR3 regions derived from RNA transcripts. HTBI primers were employed in a first-round RT-PCR of the TCR CDR3. Each CDR3 protein gets one entry after TCRdb re-called the multiplex PCR reads with MiXCR. The repertoire holds around 500,000 distinct CDR3 sequences, 15% to 20% seen once, with about 29% in the top ten. The CDR3 length is 16 residues. The ends lost 0 bases at V and 2 bases at J; junction bases unmatched: 3. Germline CDR1 is MNHNY and CDR2 is SVGAGI (reference sequence). This clonotype turned up a few times.

The chain links TRBV6-6 to TRBJ2-4; 8 bases line up with TRBD2. This receptor was obtained from a woman aged 25 to 39 with Graves' ophthalmopathy. Sample: blood. DNA for the CDR3: TGTGCCAGCAGTTACTCGCGGGAGGACCCCAAAAACATTCAGTACTTC. It encodes CASSYSREDPKNIQYF.